This T cell receptor beta chain was obtained from a study of T cells in women clearing cervical HPV infection. Study-level background: Controls' single incident HPV16 infection cleared within 12 months without precancer. Case blood drawn at lesion detection; control blood after infection cleared. With HLA typing for only a few women, HLA confounding remains possible. Study findings and constraints: Repertoire richness, not evenness, was significantly elevated in CIN3+ cases versus controls.

Germline CDR1 reads LNHDA; CDR2 reads SQIVND (reference sequence). CDR3 length: 14 residues. The V segment lost 7 bases and the J segment 2 bases; nucleotides outside the gene matches: 3. Turning to this clone: The target antigen is unknown. The read is 3 residues too short to cover the CDR3 end, so that end is filled in from the germline J gene.

Method: immunoSEQ multiplex PCR; TCRdb's copy keeps in-frame clones and lacks some. Here the sample table reports under 50,000 clones. This TCR derives from a woman between 18 and 75 years old with a cervical HPV16 infection that either progressed to CIN3+ or cleared (not recorded which). The material sequenced was blood buffy coat. The rearrangement links TRBV19 to TRBJ2-2, with 8 nucleotides matching TRBD1. CDR3 region: CASKGTGNTGELFF. The CDR3 DNA, read in part, is TGTGCCAGTAAAGGGACAGGAAACACCGGGGAG.